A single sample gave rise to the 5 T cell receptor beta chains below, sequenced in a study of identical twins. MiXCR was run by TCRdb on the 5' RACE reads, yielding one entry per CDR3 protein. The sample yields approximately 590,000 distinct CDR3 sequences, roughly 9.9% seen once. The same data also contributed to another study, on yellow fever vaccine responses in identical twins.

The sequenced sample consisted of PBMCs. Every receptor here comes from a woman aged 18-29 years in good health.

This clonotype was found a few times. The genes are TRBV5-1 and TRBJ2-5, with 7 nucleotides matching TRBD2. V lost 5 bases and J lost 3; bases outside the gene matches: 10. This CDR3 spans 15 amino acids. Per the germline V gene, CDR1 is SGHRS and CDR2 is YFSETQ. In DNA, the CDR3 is TGCGCCAGCAGACCGATGAGCCGGGAGGAAGAGACCCAGTACTTC. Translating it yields CASRPMSREEETQYF.

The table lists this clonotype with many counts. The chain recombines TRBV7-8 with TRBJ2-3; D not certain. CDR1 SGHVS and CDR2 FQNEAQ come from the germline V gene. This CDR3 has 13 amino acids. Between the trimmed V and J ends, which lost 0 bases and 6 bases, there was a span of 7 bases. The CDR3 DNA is TGTGCCAGCAGCTTAGCTCGGTGGGATACGCAGTATTTT. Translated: CASSLARWDTQYF.

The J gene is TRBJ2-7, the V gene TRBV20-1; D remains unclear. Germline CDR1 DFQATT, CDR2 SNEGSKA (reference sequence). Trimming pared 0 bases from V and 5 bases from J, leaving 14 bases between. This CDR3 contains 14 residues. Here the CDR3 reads CSARDFYHTDEQYF. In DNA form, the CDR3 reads TGCAGTGCTAGAGATTTTTACCACACCGACGAGCAGTACTTC.

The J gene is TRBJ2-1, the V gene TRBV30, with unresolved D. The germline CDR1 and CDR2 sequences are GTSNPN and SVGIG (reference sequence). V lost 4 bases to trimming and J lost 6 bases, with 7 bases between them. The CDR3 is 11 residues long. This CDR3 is CAWTESNEQFF. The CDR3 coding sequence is TGTGCCTGGACCGAGTCCAATGAGCAGTTCTTC.

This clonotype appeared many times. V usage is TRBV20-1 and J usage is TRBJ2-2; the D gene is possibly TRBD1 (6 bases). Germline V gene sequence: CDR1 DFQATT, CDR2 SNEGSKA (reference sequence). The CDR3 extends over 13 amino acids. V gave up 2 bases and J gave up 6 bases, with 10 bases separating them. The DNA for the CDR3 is TGCAGTGCTAGACACAGGGCTGCCGGGGAGCTGTTTTTT. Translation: CSARHRAAGELFF.